This T cell receptor beta chain is drawn from a study of blood T cell repertoires in COVID-19. Germline values: CDR1 SGHDN, CDR2 FVKESK. J lost 0 bases, V lost 1 base, and 5 bases had no gene match. This CDR3 is built from 16 residues. The data were produced by immunoSEQ multiplex PCR, yet TCRdb's version contains in-frame clones alone and is incomplete. Of approximately 100,000 clones detected, around 89% appear once; the ten largest clones hold less than 40%. The V gene is TRBV14, the J gene TRBJ1-1; 7 nucleotides align to TRBD1. This clonotype originated in a woman older than 75 with acute or convalescent COVID-19. The sequenced material came from peripheral blood. The CDR3 loop is CASSQARGTVNTEAFF. In nucleotides, the CDR3 is TGTGCCAGCAGCCAAGCACGGGGGACAGTGAACACTGAAGCTTTCTTT.